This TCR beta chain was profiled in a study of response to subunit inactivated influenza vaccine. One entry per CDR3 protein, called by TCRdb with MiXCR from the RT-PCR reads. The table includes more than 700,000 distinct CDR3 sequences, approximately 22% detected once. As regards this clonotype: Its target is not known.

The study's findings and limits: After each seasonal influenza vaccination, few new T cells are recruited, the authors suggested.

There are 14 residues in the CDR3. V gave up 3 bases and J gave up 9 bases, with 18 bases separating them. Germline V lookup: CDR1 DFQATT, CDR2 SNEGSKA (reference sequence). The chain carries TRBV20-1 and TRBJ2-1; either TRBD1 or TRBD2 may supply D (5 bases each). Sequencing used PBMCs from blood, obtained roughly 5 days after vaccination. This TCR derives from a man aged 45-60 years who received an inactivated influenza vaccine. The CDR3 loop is CSASTGLDRGEQFF. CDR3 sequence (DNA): TGCAGTGCTAGTACAGGCCTAGATCGGGGTGAGCAGTTCTTC.